The source of this T cell receptor beta chain is a study of response to subunit inactivated influenza vaccine. TCRdb itself ran the RT-PCR reads through MiXCR, one entry per CDR3 protein. The sample carries about 480,000 distinct CDR3 sequences, 25% recorded once. Study-level results: The authors proposed limited new T cell recruitment per seasonal influenza vaccination.

Looked up from germline, CDR1 is SGHDN and CDR2 is FVKESK. The length of the CDR3 is 15 residues. Trimming left V 2 bases short and J 6 bases short, with 17 bases between. Many counts were recorded for this clonotype. Its antigen remains unidentified. The genes are TRBV14 and TRBJ2-7; D may be TRBD1 (5 bases). The receptor was derived from a man aged 45 to 65 who received an inactivated influenza vaccine. The sample consisted of CD4+ T cells sorted from PBMCs, taken more than 4 days after vaccination. The chain's CDR3 is CASSQIWGLRGEQYF. Here the CDR3 DNA reads TGTGCCAGCAGCCAAATCTGGGGCCTCAGAGGCGAGCAGTACTTC.